The 29 T cell receptor beta chains presented below share a single source sample, sequenced in a study of T cell responses to AZD1222 COVID-19 vaccine. The table came from immunoSEQ multiplex PCR; TCRdb's copy has only in-frame clones and leaves some out. The table includes 75,000 to 100,000 clones, 86% detected once. This material consisted of peripheral blood, taken on day 0 of AZD1222 vaccination. The receptors here all came from an adult in good health.

The gene calls are TRBV5-6 and TRBJ2-1, with 7 bases lining up with TRBD2. CDR3 size: 14 residues. V lost 4 bases and J lost 10; bases outside the gene matches: 11. Looked up from germline, CDR1 is SGHDT and CDR2 is YYEEEE. The CDR3 here is CASSRLLAPMEQFF. The CDR3 DNA is TGTGCCAGCAGCCGGTTACTAGCGCCCATGGAGCAGTTCTTC.

Points on this clone: Possible read error: a much larger clone is one base away. In the same sample, other DNA sequences code for this CDR3. V is TRBV12-3 or TRBV12-4 and J is TRBJ1-1; no clear D. The CDR3 runs 13 residues. The ends were cut back, 2 bases at V and 1 base at J, with 5 bases in the middle. The CDR3 nucleotides are TGTGCCAGCAGTTTACGGGAGAACACTGAAGCTTTCTTT. Its translation is CASSLRENTEAFF.

V and J are TRBV9 and TRBJ2-1; D possibly matches TRBD1 or TRBD2 (5 bases each). The germline V gene has CDR1 SGDLS and CDR2 YYNGEE. This CDR3 has 15 amino acids. V dropped 4 bases and J dropped 0 bases, with 11 bases sitting between them. This CDR3 reads CASSPRGTSYNEQFF. For the CDR3, the DNA is TGTGCCAGCAGCCCCCGAGGGACCTCCTACAATGAGCAGTTCTTC.

This clone was recorded only once. Other DNA sequences from this sample encode an identical CDR3 as well. The V and J genes are TRBV27 and TRBJ2-1; TRBD2 is a possible D gene (6 bases). CDR1 and CDR2 (germline): MNHEY, SMNVEV (reference sequence). The CDR3 contains 14 residues. V was shortened by 0 bases and J by 6 bases, with 9 bases between the two germline ends. CDR3 coding DNA: TGTGCCAGCAGTTTATCGCCGACTAGCAATGAGCAGTTCTTC. Residues: CASSLSPTSNEQFF.

V usage is TRBV6-5 and J usage is TRBJ2-1; 7 bases are shared with TRBD2. The CDR3 is 13 amino acids. Germline CDR1 MNHEY, CDR2 SVGAGI. CDR3 nucleotides: TGTGTCACACGGGGAGGACTAGTTAATGAGCAGTTCTTC. Translation gives CVTRGGLVNEQFF.

This rearrangement joins TRBV6-5 to TRBJ1-2; D gene uncertain. In germline, CDR1 is MNHEY, CDR2 SVGAGI. CDR3 length: 13 residues. With 8 bases removed from V and 4 bases from J, the gap between germline ends came to 14 bases. The CDR3 sequence is CASAGLRGYGYTF. CDR3 DNA: TGTGCCAGCGCCGGGCTGCGGGGCTATGGCTACACCTTC.

The chain links TRBV21-1 to TRBJ1-2. TRBV21-1 is labeled a pseudogene. The CDR3 spans 13 residues. Here the CDR3 DNA reads TGTGCCAGCAGCAACCGCCAGAGCTATGGCTACACCTTC. Protein: CASSNRQSYGYTF.

The chain links TRBV12-5 to TRBJ1-2, with D unresolved. V gave up 2 bases and J gave up 4 bases, with 5 bases separating them. Germline loops: CDR1 LGHNT, CDR2 FRNRAP. This CDR3 contains 12 residues. The CDR3 is CASGLPPYGYTF. For the CDR3, the DNA is TGTGCTAGTGGTTTGCCCCCCTATGGCTACACCTTC.

The chain employs TRBV5-4 and TRBJ1-1; D might be TRBD1 (5 bases). The CDR3 has 14 amino acids. Germline-derived CDR1 and CDR2 are SGHNT and YYREEE (reference sequence). V lost 1 base and J lost 7, with 14 bases in between. The CDR3 nucleotides are TGTGCCAGCAGCTTGTTTGGTCGGGACGATGAAGCTTTCTTT. Translating it yields CASSLFGRDDEAFF.

V and J are TRBV27 and TRBJ1-2, with 10 bases fitting TRBD1. This CDR3 has 13 residues. Trimming cost V 9 bases and J 8 bases; bases outside gene matches: 9. In germline, CDR1 is MNHEY, CDR2 SMNVEV (reference sequence). CDR3 sequence: CASSGTGDRGYTF. DNA for the CDR3: TGTGCCAGTTCCGGGACAGGGGATCGAGGCTACACCTTC.

The chain recombines TRBV5-6 with TRBJ2-1; D perhaps matches TRBD2 (6 bases). V was shortened by 3 bases and J by 5 bases, with 21 bases between the two germline ends. The germline gives CDR1 SGHDT, CDR2 YYEEEE. The CDR3 runs 17 residues. This CDR3 reads CASSWRDGSFANNEQFF. For the CDR3, the DNA is TGTGCCAGCAGCTGGCGGGACGGGTCTTTCGCTAACAATGAGCAGTTCTTC.

This sequence joins TRBV6-1 and TRBJ1-1; possibly TRBD1 for D (5 bases). Trimming shortened V by 3 bases and J by 0 bases, and 5 bases separated the two germline ends. The CDR3 contains 13 residues. Germline V gene sequence: CDR1 MNHNS, CDR2 SASEGT. CDR3 bases: TGTGCCAGCAGTGAGACAGTGAACACTGAAGCTTTCTTT. Its protein product is CASSETVNTEAFF.

V is TRBV30 and J is TRBJ2-7, with D maybe TRBD2 (6 bases). V was shortened by 3 bases and J by 6 bases, with 15 bases between the two germline ends. This CDR3 contains 13 residues. Germline V gene lookup returns CDR1 GTSNPN and CDR2 SVGIG (reference sequence). CDR3 nucleotide sequence: TGTGCCTGGAGAGGCCAGGGAGGCTTCGAGCAGTACTTC. Translating it yields CAWRGQGGFEQYF. Supplemented by reference TRBV30 and TRBJ2-7, the full variable domain reads SQTIHQWPATLVQPVGSPLSLECTVEGTSNPNLYWYRQAAGRGLQLLFYSVGIGQISSEVPQNLSASRPQDRQFILSSKKLLLSDSGFYLCAWRGQGGFEQYFGPGTRLTVT.

A few counts support this clone. V gene TRBV4-1 combines with J gene TRBJ2-5; the D is unclear. Germline-derived CDR1 and CDR2 are MGHRA and YSYEKL. V lost 0 bases and J 5 bases, leaving 7 bases between the germline ends. The CDR3 totals 13 residues. In DNA form, the CDR3 reads TGCGCCAGCAGCCAAGACGGTCGGGAGACCCAGTACTTC. It translates to CASSQDGRETQYF.

The V call is TRBV6-5, the J call TRBJ1-1, with 7 positions matching TRBD1. Germline trimming cut 6 bases from V and 4 bases from J; bases unmatched to any gene: 8. The CDR3 consists of 14 residues. Per the germline V gene, CDR1 is MNHEY and CDR2 is SVGAGI. The CDR3 DNA reads TGTGCCAGCAGGACGGGGGACAGCGGCACTGAAGCTTTCTTT. Its protein product is CASRTGDSGTEAFF.

V is TRBV5-4 and J is TRBJ2-1; TRBD2 is a possible D gene (6 bases). V shed 0 bases and J shed 10 bases, with 11 bases lying between them. The CDR3 contains 13 residues. Germline V gene data show CDR1 as SGHNT and CDR2 as YYREEE (reference sequence). CDR3 amino acids: CASSLVSGEEQFF. CDR3 nucleotides: TGTGCCAGCAGCTTGGTGTCGGGGGAGGAGCAGTTCTTC.

The chain recombines TRBV2 with TRBJ1-1; D gene uncertain. V dropped 3 bases and J dropped 6 bases, with 11 bases sitting between them. Germline V gene data show CDR1 as SNHLY and CDR2 as FYNNEI. The CDR3 is 13 residues long. The CDR3 DNA is TGTGCCAGCAGTGATAGCGTTGCACCTGAAGCTTTCTTT. Its protein is CASSDSVAPEAFF.

This sequence joins TRBV5-1 and TRBJ2-4; no firm D call. The CDR3 runs 13 residues. V was clipped by 0 bases and J by 5 bases, with 6 bases between them. CDR1 SGHRS and CDR2 YFSETQ come from the germline V gene. CDR3 in amino acids: CASSLVRENIQYF. CDR3 bases: TGCGCCAGCAGCTTGGTTAGAGAAAACATTCAGTACTTC.

CDR3 sequence reads: CASTSPEGATVEKLFF. CDR3 bases: TGTGCCAGCACCTCTCCAGAAGGGGCAACCGTTGAAAAACTGTTTTTT. The chain combines TRBV25-1 with TRBJ1-4; the D gene is possibly TRBD1 (5 bases). Deletions cut 7 bases from V and 7 bases from J, with 22 bases between. This CDR3 has 16 amino acids. Germline V CDR1 and CDR2: MGHDK, SYGVNS.

The chain combines TRBV29-1 with TRBJ1-5; D is perhaps TRBD1 (5 bases). CDR1 and CDR2 (germline): SQVTM, ANQGSEA. This CDR3 region has 15 residues. Trimming left V 4 bases short and J 3 bases short, with 16 bases between. The CDR3 coding sequence is TGCAGCGTTGCCTTGGACACCTCTCCCAATCAGCCCCAGCATTTT. It yields the protein CSVALDTSPNQPQHF.

This CDR3 is CASRPRPSNQPQHF. The DNA for the CDR3 is TGTGCCAGTAGGCCAAGACCGAGCAATCAGCCCCAGCATTTT. V gene TRBV19 combines with J gene TRBJ1-5; D ambiguous. V lost 6 bases and J 1 base, leaving 10 bases between the germline ends. The CDR3 is 14 amino acids. Germline values: CDR1 LNHDA, CDR2 SQIVND (reference sequence).

This chain joins TRBV9 and TRBJ1-3; possibly TRBD1 for D (5 bases). Trimming stripped 5 bases from V and 7 bases from J, with 13 bases between. Germline-derived CDR1 and CDR2 are SGDLS and YYNGEE. CDR3 size: 13 residues. The CDR3 sequence: CASRAAGSNTIYF. The CDR3 bases are TGTGCCAGCAGGGCCGCAGGGTCCAACACCATATATTTT.

The rearrangement joins TRBV7-3 to TRBJ2-1; possible D gene TRBD1, 6 bases. The V gene lost 2 bases and the J gene lost 5 bases, with 16 bases spanning the gap. This CDR3 contains 16 residues. CDR1 and CDR2 from the germline V gene are SGHTA and FQGTGA. CDR3 residues: CASSLEGRGIHNEQFF. CDR3 DNA: TGTGCCAGCAGCTTAGAGGGCAGGGGTATCCACAATGAGCAGTTCTTC. Variable domain in full (rest from reference TRBV7-3 and TRBJ2-1): GAGVSQTPSNKVTEKGKYVELRCDPISGHTALYWYRQSLGQGPEFLIYFQGTGAADDSGLPNDRFFAVRPEGSVSTLKIQRTERGDSAVYLCASSLEGRGIHNEQFFGPGTRLTVL.

The chain combines TRBV5-1 with TRBJ1-4; 7 bases map to TRBD1. CDR1 and CDR2 from the germline V gene are SGHRS and YFSETQ. The V segment lost 4 bases and the J segment 1 base; nucleotides outside the gene matches: 7. This CDR3 region has 16 residues. The CDR3 DNA is TGCGCCAGCAGCAGACAGGGAGGGGAAACTAATGAAAAACTGTTTTTT. The encoded protein is CASSRQGGETNEKLFF.

The V gene is TRBV7-2, the J gene TRBJ1-2; D gene unclear. The germline V gene encodes CDR1 SGHTA and CDR2 FQGNSA. This CDR3 region has 13 residues. Trimming stripped 3 bases from V and 1 base from J, with 6 bases between. DNA of the CDR3: TGTGCCAGCAGCTTCGACAATAACTATGGCTACACCTTC. As protein: CASSFDNNYGYTF.

V and J are TRBV24-1 and TRBJ1-2, with D tentatively TRBD1 (5 bases). V was pared by 4 bases and J by 1 base, with 9 bases between. This CDR3 comprises 14 residues. Germline assignment: CDR1 KGHDR and CDR2 SFDVKD. CDR3 residues: CATSDQTVNYGYTF. CDR3 DNA sequence: TGTGCCACCAGTGACCAGACAGTTAACTATGGCTACACCTTC.

J is TRBJ2-5 and V is TRBV6-6; tentative D call: TRBD1 (6 bases). The V gene lost 7 bases and the J gene lost 5 bases, with 14 bases spanning the gap. Looked up from germline, CDR1 is MNHNY and CDR2 is SVGAGI (reference sequence). The CDR3 totals 13 residues. The CDR3 here is CASTQGTRETQYF. CDR3 sequence (DNA): TGTGCCAGCACCCAGGGGACCCGGGAGACCCAGTACTTC.

The chain is built from TRBV10-3 and TRBJ1-1; 7 bases are a match to TRBD1. Germline V CDR1 and CDR2: ENHRY, SYGVKD. There are 14 residues in the CDR3. Trimming removed 10 bases from V and 1 base from J; junction bases left unmatched: 9. In nucleotides, the CDR3 is TGTGCCACAATACGGGACAGATCGAACACTGAAGCTTTCTTT. Residues: CATIRDRSNTEAFF.

This clone was picked up a small number of times. This chain uses TRBV2 with TRBJ1-2, with D unresolved. The V and J ends lost 7 bases and 5 bases respectively, with 11 bases between them. The germline CDR1 and CDR2 sequences are SNHLY and FYNNEI. The CDR3 is 12 amino acids. In DNA, the CDR3 is TGTGCCAGCAAGACGGCTGTATATGGCTACACCTTC. The encoded protein is CASKTAVYGYTF. Variable domain in full (rest from reference TRBV2 and TRBJ1-2): EPEVTQTPSHQVTQMGQEVILRCVPISNHLYFYWYRQILGQKVEFLVSFYNNEISEKSEIFDDQFSVERPDGSNFTLKIRSTKLEDSAMYFCASKTAVYGYTFGSGTRLTVV.